Listed below are T cell receptor beta chains from one sample, sequenced in a study of Graves' ophthalmopathy and Graves' hyperthyroidism. TCRdb re-analysed the multiplex PCR reads in MiXCR, keeping a single row per CDR3 protein. The sample holds around 400,000 distinct CDR3 sequences, more than 20% seen once. What was sequenced was peripheral blood. The source of these receptors is a woman aged 18-29 years with stable Graves' hyperthyroidism. The CDR3 runs from the conserved cysteine through the conserved F or W. The D gene is left open where the match is weak. Clone size is shown for a subset of rows, as once, few, many or a class of expanded clone.

CDR3nt | CDR3aa | abundance | d_gene | j_gene | v_gene
TGTGCCAGCAGCCCGCGACAGGGAATCTCCTACGAGCAGTACTTC | CASSPRQGISYEQYF | few | TRBD1 | TRBJ2-7 | TRBV13
TGCAGTGCTATACTCGGTGGAGGGCAAGAGACCCAGTACTTC | CSAILGGGQETQYF | - | - | TRBJ2-5 | TRBV20-1
TGTGCCAGCAGCCAGCATAGCGGGAGGTCCTACGAGCAGTACTTC | CASSQHSGRSYEQYF | once | TRBD2 | TRBJ2-7 | TRBV7-2
TGCAGTGTATCTAGAAACCAAGAGACCCAGTACTTC | CSVSRNQETQYF | - | - | TRBJ2-5 | TRBV20-1
TGTGCCAGCAGTCCCCCCTCAGGGAAGCGGAATTCACCCCTCCACTTT | CASSPPSGKRNSPLHF | many | - | TRBJ1-6 | TRBV27
TGCGCCAGCAGCCAGGAGAGGGGTAGCGGGACGTTCTACGAGCAGTACTTC | CASSQERGSGTFYEQYF | few | TRBD2 | TRBJ2-7 | TRBV4-1
TGCAGTGCTAGACAGGCCTCCTATAATTCACCCCTCCACTTT | CSARQASYNSPLHF | many | - | TRBJ1-6 | TRBV20-1
TGTGCCAGCATTTACAAGAGGGGGGGGAACACTGAAGCTTTCTTT | CASIYKRGGNTEAFF | many | - | TRBJ1-1 | TRBV12-3/TRBV12-4
TGTGCCAGCAGTAGTGGGACAGGGTTCGACGAGCAGTACTTC | CASSSGTGFDEQYF | many | TRBD1 | TRBJ2-7 | TRBV25-1
TGTGCCAGCAGACTCGGTCATAGCTCCTACGAGCAGTACTTC | CASRLGHSSYEQYF | many | - | TRBJ2-7 | TRBV12-3/TRBV12-4
TGTGCCAGCAGCGGACAGGGACTCAATCAGCCCCAGCATTTT | CASSGQGLNQPQHF | many | TRBD1 | TRBJ1-5 | TRBV7-2
TGTGCCAGCAGCGAAGGTTGGGACATTCAGTACTTC | CASSEGWDIQYF | many | - | TRBJ2-4 | TRBV5-8
TGTGCCAGCAGCTTAGGAGTGTGGGGAGGATATGATGGCTACACCTTC | CASSLGVWGGYDGYTF | - | - | TRBJ1-2 | TRBV13
TGCAGTGCCTACAGCGGGAGGGCCGCGCCCGAGCAGTACTTC | CSAYSGRAAPEQYF | many | TRBD2 | TRBJ2-7 | TRBV20-1
TGTGCCAGCGCCGCAGGGGCCCAGCCCCAGCATTTT | CASAAGAQPQHF | many | - | TRBJ1-5 | TRBV12-3/TRBV12-4
TGTGCCAGCAGCTCTCCTAGCGGACTAACCTACGAGCAGTACTTC | CASSSPSGLTYEQYF | many | TRBD2 | TRBJ2-7 | TRBV7-9
TGTGCCAGCAACCCGACAGGCCCTTGGGAAGAGACCCAGTACTTC | CASNPTGPWEETQYF | - | - | TRBJ2-5 | TRBV5-4
TGTGCCAGCGGGGGACTTTCCCCCGGGGAGCCCCAGCATTTT | CASGGLSPGEPQHF | many | - | TRBJ1-5 | TRBV6-5
TGTGCCAGCAGTTGGTTCGGGACTAACGGCCCCGCGAACACCGGGGAGCTGTTTTTT | CASSWFGTNGPANTGELFF | - | TRBD2 | TRBJ2-2 | TRBV12-3/TRBV12-4
TGTGCCAGCAGCCAAGGGATTAGCACTGAAGCTTTCTTT | CASSQGISTEAFF | many | - | TRBJ1-1 | TRBV3-1
TGTGCCACCAGTGATTTGACAGGGGAGACCGGGGAGCTGTTTTTT | CATSDLTGETGELFF | many | TRBD1 | TRBJ2-2 | TRBV24-1
TGCAGTGCTAGAATGCCAGGGTACCGGGAAGAGACCCAGTACTTC | CSARMPGYREETQYF | many | - | TRBJ2-5 | TRBV20-1
TGTGCCACCAGCAGGACCAGCGGTTTTTTCTACGAGCAGTACTTC | CATSRTSGFFYEQYF | many | - | TRBJ2-7 | TRBV15
TGTGCCAGCAGTGCCGGACAGGGGGGCTACGAGCAGTACTTC | CASSAGQGGYEQYF | many | TRBD1 | TRBJ2-7 | TRBV6-1
TGCAGTGCCCGACAGGGGATGTACTCACCCCTCCACTTT | CSARQGMYSPLHF | many | TRBD1 | TRBJ1-6 | TRBV20-1
TGCAGTGCTAGAGATTTCACATTCTACGAGCAGTACTTC | CSARDFTFYEQYF | many | - | TRBJ2-7 | TRBV20-1
TGTGCCAGCAGTTACTCTAGCGGGAGATTCTACGAGCAGTACTTC | CASSYSSGRFYEQYF | many | TRBD2 | TRBJ2-7 | TRBV6-5
TGTGCCAGCAGTGAAAGAGAAGGGCCGGGTGAAGCTTTCTTT | CASSEREGPGEAFF | many | - | TRBJ1-1 | TRBV6-4